A selection of T cell receptor beta chains follows, all from one sample in a study of graft-versus-host responses after intestinal transplantation. Measured with immunoSEQ multiplex PCR; TCRdb has only the in-frame clones, and not every one. The data show about 88,000 clones, about 94% seen once. Antigens for these TCRs are unknown. This material consisted of unstimulated CD4+ T cells sorted from spleen or lymph node cells, taken before transplant. These TCRs come from a human donor who was the organ donor for an intestinal transplant. Both conserved end residues are part of each CDR3. The D gene is left open where the match is weak. Not all rows give a size; the values are once, few, many and, for expanded clones, a class.

TRBV6-1,TRBJ1-1,once,NA,TGTGCCAGCAGTCCGCGCGGGGAGTCCGGCACTGAAGCTTTCTTT,CASSPRGESGTEAFF
TRBV4-2,TRBJ2-5,NA,NA,TGTGCCAGCAGCAACCGACAGGAAGGGGAGACCCAGTACTTC,CASSNRQEGETQYF
TRBV7-2,TRBJ2-7,NA,TRBD1,TGTGCCAGCAGCTCCGACAGGGGAGCAGGCGAGCAGTACTTC,CASSSDRGAGEQYF
TRBV19,TRBJ1-6,once,NA,TGTGCCAGTAGTGATGCTCTCTCCGGAAAGGGATCACCCCTCCACTTT,CASSDALSGKGSPLHF
TRBV6-1,TRBJ2-1,NA,NA,TGTGCCAGCAGTGCAGAAGATGACCCCTACAATGAGCAGTTCTTC,CASSAEDDPYNEQFF
TRBV6-5,TRBJ1-1,NA,NA,TGTGCCAGCAAGAGGATGAACACTGAAGCTTTCTTT,CASKRMNTEAFF
TRBV6-5,TRBJ2-5,NA,NA,TGTGCCAGCAGTTATGGTATGACCCAGTACTTC,CASSYGMTQYF
TRBV19,TRBJ1-2,NA,NA,TGTGCCAGTAGTATGTCAAGGGGTAGCTATGGCTACACCTTC,CASSMSRGSYGYTF
TRBV6-5,TRBJ2-1,once,NA,TGTGCCAGCAGACCTGGACTGAACTCCTACAATGAGCAGTTCTTC,CASRPGLNSYNEQFF
TRBV19,TRBJ1-2,NA,NA,TGTGCCAGTAGTATATCCCACGACAGCCTTTATGGCTACACCTTC,CASSISHDSLYGYTF
TRBV5-4,TRBJ2-5,NA,NA,TGTGCCAGCAGCTTGGTCACGGGGCGACAAGAGACCCAGTACTTC,CASSLVTGRQETQYF
TRBV5-8,TRBJ1-1,NA,NA,TGTGCCAGCAGCTTGCGAGGGAACACTGAAGCTTTCTTT,CASSLRGNTEAFF
TRBV28,TRBJ1-4,NA,TRBD1,TGTGCCAGCAGTTCCCACAGGGGGCTTAGGGAAAAACTGTTTTTT,CASSSHRGLREKLFF
TRBV7-9,TRBJ2-1,NA,TRBD2,TGTGCCAGCAGCTCAACGATGGGAGGGAAGTCCTACAATGAGCAGTTCTTC,CASSSTMGGKSYNEQFF
TRBV10-3,TRBJ1-6,NA,NA,TGTGCCATCAGTGCGGGACAAGAAAATTCACCCCTCCACTTT,CAISAGQENSPLHF
TRBV4-3,TRBJ1-1,NA,NA,TGCGCCAGCAGCCAATATCTTCCCGGGACTACCGGAGGGAACACTGAAGCTTTCTTT,CASSQYLPGTTGGNTEAFF
TRBV6-5,TRBJ1-2,NA,TRBD1,TGTGCCAGCAGTTACACCCCGGGACAGGGGAACTATGGCTACACCTTC,CASSYTPGQGNYGYTF
TRBV19,TRBJ2-2,NA,TRBD2,TGTGCCAGTAGTGCCGTAGCGGGGGGCTATGCCGGGGAGCTGTTTTTT,CASSAVAGGYAGELFF
TRBV7-8,TRBJ1-1,NA,TRBD1,TGTGCCAGCAGCCAGGGACAGGGGTGGGGGTCGGCTTTCTTT,CASSQGQGWGSAFF
TRBV7-2,TRBJ2-3,NA,TRBD2,TGTGCCAGCAGCGTGCGACTAGCGGGGGCCGTCACAGATACGCAGTATTTT,CASSVRLAGAVTDTQYF
TRBV29-1,TRBJ2-7,NA,NA,TGCAGCGTGTGTCGGACGGACGGCACCTACGAGCAGTACTTC,CSVCRTDGTYEQYF
TRBV9,TRBJ1-3,NA,NA,TGTGCCAGCAGCACTACAGGGTCTGGAAACACCATATATTTT,CASSTTGSGNTIYF
TRBV19,TRBJ2-5,NA,NA,TGTGCCAGTAGTATAGTGTTACGACAGCTCCAAGAGACCCAGTACTTC,CASSIVLRQLQETQYF
TRBV6-6,TRBJ2-7,once,TRBD1,TGTGCCAGCTCCAGGGGGACAGGGGCCCACGAGCAGTACTTC,CASSRGTGAHEQYF
TRBV9,TRBJ2-7,NA,NA,TGTGCCAGCAGCGCATCCGGGGCGCCGGCCTACGAGCAGTACTTC,CASSASGAPAYEQYF
TRBV11-2,TRBJ2-5,NA,NA,TGTGCCAGCAGCTTCGGGGTGACCCAGTACTTC,CASSFGVTQYF
TRBV4-1,TRBJ1-2,NA,NA,TGCGCCAGCAGCCAAGTCCCTGGGTCCTATGGCTACACCTTC,CASSQVPGSYGYTF
TRBV11-2,TRBJ2-6,NA,NA,TGTGCCAGCAGCTTAGACTATCGTGGGTCTGTCTCTGGGGCCAACGTCCTGACTTTC,CASSLDYRGSVSGANVLTF
TRBV4-1,TRBJ2-1,NA,NA,TGCGCCAGCAGCCAAGTAATAGCAGGGGCAGGGTCCTACAATGAGCAGTTCTTC,CASSQVIAGAGSYNEQFF
TRBV2,TRBJ2-7,NA,TRBD1,TGTGCCAGCAGCCGGGACAGGGCCTACGAGCAGTACTTC,CASSRDRAYEQYF
TRBV6-6,TRBJ2-1,NA,TRBD2,TGTGCCAGCAGCCTACTAGCGGGGCTCATCAATGAGCAGTTCTTC,CASSLLAGLINEQFF
TRBV5-4,TRBJ1-2,NA,NA,TGTGCCAGCAGCCCCTCTAACTATGGCTACACCTTC,CASSPSNYGYTF
TRBV7-7,TRBJ1-4,NA,NA,TGTGCTAGCAGCTTCGCGGGGCCCAATGAAAAACCGTTTTTT,CASSFAGPNEKPFF
TRBV5-3,TRBJ2-7,NA,TRBD2,TGTGCCAGAATCTACCGACTAGCGGGGGGCCCGCTTACCTACGAGCAGTACTTC,CARIYRLAGGPLTYEQYF
TRBV4-2,TRBJ1-3,NA,TRBD1,TGTGCCAGCAGCCAAGACCCGACAGGGTATGGATCTGGAAACACCATATATTTT,CASSQDPTGYGSGNTIYF
TRBV29-1,TRBJ2-2,NA,NA,TGCAGCGTTGAAAGTGGAGCCGGGGAGCTGTTTTTT,CSVESGAGELFF
TRBV5-5,TRBJ1-6,NA,TRBD1,TGTGCCAGCAGCTTGACAGGGGGCGTGAGCTCCTATAATTCACCCCTCCACTTT,CASSLTGGVSSYNSPLHF
TRBV29-1,TRBJ1-2,NA,NA,TGCAGCGTTGCCGAAGACTATGGCTACACCTTC,CSVAEDYGYTF
TRBV15,TRBJ1-1,NA,NA,TGTGCCACCAGCAGAGCACAGAACACTGAAGCTTTCTTT,CATSRAQNTEAFF
TRBV4-3,TRBJ2-7,NA,NA,TGCGCCAGCAGCCGATCAGACGGATCCTACGAGCAGTACTTC,CASSRSDGSYEQYF
TRBV10-3,TRBJ1-1,NA,NA,TGTGCCATCAGTGAGTCGGAGGATACTGAAGCTTTCTTT,CAISESEDTEAFF
TRBV5-1,TRBJ2-2,once,TRBD2,TGCGCCAGCAGCTTGGGGACCCTCCTAGCGGGGGGCTCCGGGGAGCTGTTTTTT,CASSLGTLLAGGSGELFF